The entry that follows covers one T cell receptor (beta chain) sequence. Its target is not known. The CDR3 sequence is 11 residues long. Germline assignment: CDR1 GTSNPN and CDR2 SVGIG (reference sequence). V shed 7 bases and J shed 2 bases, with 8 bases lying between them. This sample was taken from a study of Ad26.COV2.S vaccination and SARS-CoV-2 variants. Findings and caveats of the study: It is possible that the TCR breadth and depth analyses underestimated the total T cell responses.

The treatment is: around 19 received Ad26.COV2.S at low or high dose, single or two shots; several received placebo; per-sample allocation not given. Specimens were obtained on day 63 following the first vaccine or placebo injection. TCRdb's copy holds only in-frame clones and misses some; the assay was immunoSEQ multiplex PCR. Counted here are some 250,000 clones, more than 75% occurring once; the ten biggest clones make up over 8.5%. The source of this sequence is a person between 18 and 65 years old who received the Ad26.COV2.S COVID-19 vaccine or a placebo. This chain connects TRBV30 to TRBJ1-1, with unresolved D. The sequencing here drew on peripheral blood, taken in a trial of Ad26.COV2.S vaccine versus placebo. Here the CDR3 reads CASGRNTEAFF. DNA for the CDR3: TGTGCCTCTGGACGTAACACTGAAGCTTTCTTT.